These T cell receptor beta chains were read from a single sample in a study of OX40 agonist ivuxolimab in advanced cancers. Some clones are missing from TCRdb's copy, which holds only in-frame ones; the method was immunoSEQ multiplex PCR. The sample lists approximately 58,000 clones, about 88% seen once, with about 3% in the top ten. Material: CD4+ or CD8+ T cells sorted from blood, obtained in a trial of the OX40 agonist ivuxolimab. These receptors were collected from an adult with an advanced solid tumor such as melanoma, head and neck, liver or kidney cancer. Both conserved end residues are part of each CDR3.

v_gene: TRBV28
CDR3aa: CASSWDRSYGYTF

v_gene: TRBV18
CDR3aa: CASSPAPGRGGYEQYF

v_gene: TRBV28
CDR3aa: CASSLFGGGEETQYF

v_gene: TRBV28
CDR3aa: CASTPNALADSYEQYF

v_gene: TRBV5-4
CDR3aa: CASSLKQGPYEQYF

v_gene: TRBV28
CDR3aa: CASSQPDPLYEQYF

v_gene: TRBV7-9
CDR3aa: CASSSSSGRTDTQYF

v_gene: TRBV10-3
CDR3aa: CAISERGNTEAFF

v_gene: TRBV30
CDR3aa: CAWGDSIYNEQFF

v_gene: TRBV5-1
CDR3aa: CASSPATQGASTDTQYF

v_gene: TRBV5-1
CDR3aa: CASSLVAGSTNEKLFF

v_gene: TRBV2
CDR3aa: CASSAGTVQETQYF

v_gene: TRBV6-5
CDR3aa: CASSYSVQETQYF

v_gene: TRBV5-1
CDR3aa: CASSSQGHEQYF

v_gene: TRBV2
CDR3aa: CASSETVGGSYNEQFF

v_gene: TRBV30
CDR3aa: CAWSATSGGYNEQFF

v_gene: TRBV30
CDR3aa: CAWSVTGADTEAFF

v_gene: TRBV11-2
CDR3aa: CASSFGGDTQYF

v_gene: TRBV19
CDR3aa: CASSPSGTAYEQYF

v_gene: TRBV5-1
CDR3aa: CASSLGWTGGNEQFF

v_gene: TRBV29-1
CDR3aa: CSVSHRAQNNEQFF

v_gene: TRBV29-1
CDR3aa: CSVWVNTEAFF

v_gene: TRBV5-4
CDR3aa: CASTSDQGGIQETQYF

v_gene: TRBV7-9
CDR3aa: CASSGSRQAYTDTQYF

v_gene: TRBV21-1
CDR3aa: CASSKRLGVNTEAFF

v_gene: TRBV5-6
CDR3aa: CASSLRGETQYF

v_gene: TRBV11-3
CDR3aa: CASSLGTGPNEKLFF

v_gene: TRBV30
CDR3aa: CAWRYGTGWHEQFF

v_gene: TRBV4-2
CDR3aa: CASSRILAGGNEQFF

v_gene: TRBV2
CDR3aa: CASSDAGAHNEQFF

v_gene: TRBV28
CDR3aa: CASRGQGASYEQYF

v_gene: TRBV7-2
CDR3aa: CASSGDRGPYNEQFF

v_gene: TRBV30
CDR3aa: CAWSDGGLAGESSYNEQFF